Sequencing of this T cell receptor beta chain was carried out in a study of shared clonotypes between healthy human individuals. Looking at the study overall: Donors had three CD4 naive, three CD4 memory, two CD8 naive and one CD8 memory plate apiece. Broader study findings: Clonotype sharing across several donors was observed for around 5% of naive CD4 clonotypes. On the whole, naive subsets had larger estimated richness than memory subsets had.

The assay was carried out at the deep level. Assay: immunoSEQ multiplex PCR; the TCRdb copy retains only in-frame clones and omits some. The table records 190,000 or so clones, about 68% of them present only once. Germline V lookup: CDR1 SGHTA, CDR2 FQGNSA. The CDR3 sequence is 13 residues long. Trimming left V 5 bases short and J 1 base short, with 8 bases between. As concerns this clone: What it binds is unknown.

Sequenced material: memory CD4+ T cells sorted from blood. Subset described: CD45RA-negative fraction. The chain links TRBV7-2 to TRBJ2-5; perhaps TRBD1 as D (5 bases). The receptor comes from a man aged 30 to 45 in good health. The CDR3 DNA is TGTGCCAGCAGCATAGGGGTCCAAGAGACCCAGTACTTC. Its protein product is CASSIGVQETQYF. Complete variable domain (other parts from reference TRBV7-2 and TRBJ2-5): GAGVSQSPSNKVTEKGKDVELRCDPISGHTALYWYRQSLGQGLEFLIYFQGNSAPDKSGLPSDRFSAERTGGSVSTLTIQRTQQEDSAVYLCASSIGVQETQYFGPGTRLLVL.